This TCR beta chain is drawn from a study of blood T cell repertoires in COVID-19. Looking at the study overall: Samples representing acute and convalescent COVID-19 were sourced from the United States, Italy and Spain. Sources were T cells, B-cell-depleted T cells, or PBMCs; the material itself was cDNA or gDNA.

The CDR3 contains 13 residues. V trimming: 8 bases; J trimming: 9 bases; junction bases outside the gene matches: 5. CDR1 is MNHEY, CDR2 SVGAGI, per germline. Original methodology: Nucleated cell counts were estimated from reference gene primer amplification. Assay: immunoSEQ multiplex PCR; the TCRdb copy retains only in-frame clones and omits some. That table gives V, J and clone size, and the DNA gave D and trimming. The data contain about 200,000 clones, around nine tenths of them singletons. The chain links TRBV6-5 to TRBJ2-1; the match to TRBD2 covers 12 bases. The specimen sequenced was peripheral blood. The receptor comes from a man aged 18 to 30 with active or convalescent COVID-19. CDR3 nucleotide sequence: TGTGCCAGCTCTAGCGGGAGGGCCGCTGAGCAGTTCTTC. Amino acid sequence: CASSSGRAAEQFF.